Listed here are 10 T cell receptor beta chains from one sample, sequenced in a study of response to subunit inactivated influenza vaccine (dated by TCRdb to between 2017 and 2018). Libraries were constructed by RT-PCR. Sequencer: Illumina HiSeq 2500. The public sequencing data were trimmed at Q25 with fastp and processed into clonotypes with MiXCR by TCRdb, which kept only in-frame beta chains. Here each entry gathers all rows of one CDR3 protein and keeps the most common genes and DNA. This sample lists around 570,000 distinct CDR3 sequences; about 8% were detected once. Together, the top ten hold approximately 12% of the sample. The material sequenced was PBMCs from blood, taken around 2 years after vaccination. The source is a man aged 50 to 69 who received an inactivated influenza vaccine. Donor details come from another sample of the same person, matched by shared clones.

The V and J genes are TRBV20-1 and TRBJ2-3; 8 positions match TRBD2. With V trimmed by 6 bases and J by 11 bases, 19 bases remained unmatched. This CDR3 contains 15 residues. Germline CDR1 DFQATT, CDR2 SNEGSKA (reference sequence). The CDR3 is CSATPGLDGGVVQYF. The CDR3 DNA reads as TGCAGTGCCACCCCGGGACTAGATGGGGGCGTGGTGCAGTATTTT.

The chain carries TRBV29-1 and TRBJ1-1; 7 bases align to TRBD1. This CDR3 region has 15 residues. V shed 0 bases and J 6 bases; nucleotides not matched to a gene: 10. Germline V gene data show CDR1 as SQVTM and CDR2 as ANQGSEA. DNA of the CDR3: TGCAGCGTTGAAGATGGGAGCACAGGGGTGGCTGAAGCTTTCTTT. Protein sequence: CSVEDGSTGVAEAFF.

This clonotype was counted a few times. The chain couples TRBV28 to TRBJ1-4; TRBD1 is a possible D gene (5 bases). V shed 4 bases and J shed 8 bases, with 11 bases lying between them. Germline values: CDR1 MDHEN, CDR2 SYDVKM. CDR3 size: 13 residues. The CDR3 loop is CASSSWGAEKLFF. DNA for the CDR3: TGTGCCAGCAGTTCCTGGGGCGCGGAAAAACTGTTTTTT.

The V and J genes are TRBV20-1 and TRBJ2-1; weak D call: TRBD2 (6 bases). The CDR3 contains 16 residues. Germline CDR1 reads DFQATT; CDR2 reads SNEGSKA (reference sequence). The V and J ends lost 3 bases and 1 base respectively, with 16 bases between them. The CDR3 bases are TGCAGTGCTAGGGTGCGAGGCGGGACTTCCTACAATGAGCAGTTCTTC. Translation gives CSARVRGGTSYNEQFF.

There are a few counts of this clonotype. CDR3 amino acids: CSARQGHGYTF. The CDR3 coding sequence is TGCAGCGCCCGACAGGGCCATGGCTACACCTTC. The chain employs TRBV29-1 and TRBJ1-2, with 7 bases that match TRBD1. The V gene end was trimmed by 7 bases and the J gene end by 6 bases; junction bases not matched to a gene: 5. The CDR3 length is 11 residues. Germline CDR1 SQVTM, CDR2 ANQGSEA.

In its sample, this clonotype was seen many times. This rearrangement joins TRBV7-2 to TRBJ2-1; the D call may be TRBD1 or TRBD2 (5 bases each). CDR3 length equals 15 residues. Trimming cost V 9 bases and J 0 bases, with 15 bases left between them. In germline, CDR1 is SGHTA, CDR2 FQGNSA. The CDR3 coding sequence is TGTGCCAGTCGGGACCGACTTAGCTCCTACAATGAGCAGTTCTTC. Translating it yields CASRDRLSSYNEQFF.

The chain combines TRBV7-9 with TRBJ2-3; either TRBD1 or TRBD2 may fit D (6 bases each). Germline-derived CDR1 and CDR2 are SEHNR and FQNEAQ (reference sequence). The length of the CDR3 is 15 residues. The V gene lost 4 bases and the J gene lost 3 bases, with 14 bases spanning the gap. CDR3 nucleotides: TGTGCCAGCAGCTGGGGGGCTATTAGGACAGATACGCAGTATTTT. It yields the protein CASSWGAIRTDTQYF.

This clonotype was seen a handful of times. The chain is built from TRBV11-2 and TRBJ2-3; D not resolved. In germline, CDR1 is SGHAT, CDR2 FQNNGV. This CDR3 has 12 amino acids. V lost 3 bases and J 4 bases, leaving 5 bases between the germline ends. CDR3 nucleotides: TGTGCCAGCAGCTTTGTGGCAGATACGCAGTATTTT. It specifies CASSFVADTQYF. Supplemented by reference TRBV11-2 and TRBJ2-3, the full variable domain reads EAGVAQSPRYKIIEKRQSVAFWCNPISGHATLYWYQQILGQGPKLLIQFQNNGVVDDSQLPKDRFSAERLKGVDSTLKIQPAKLEDSAVYLCASSFVADTQYFGPGTRLTVL.

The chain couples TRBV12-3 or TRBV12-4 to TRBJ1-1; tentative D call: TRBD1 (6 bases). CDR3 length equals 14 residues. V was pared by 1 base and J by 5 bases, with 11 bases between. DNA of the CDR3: TGTGCCAGCAGTTTAGATGTTCAGGGGACTGAAGCTTTCTTT. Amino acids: CASSLDVQGTEAFF.

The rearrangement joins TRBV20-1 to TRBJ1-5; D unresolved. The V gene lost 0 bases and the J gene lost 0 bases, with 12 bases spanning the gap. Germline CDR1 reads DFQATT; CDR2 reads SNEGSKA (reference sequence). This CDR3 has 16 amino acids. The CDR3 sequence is CSARDPARYSNQPQHF. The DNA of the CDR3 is TGCAGTGCTAGAGATCCGGCCAGGTATAGCAATCAGCCCCAGCATTTT.